These 29 T cell receptor beta chains originate from one sample sequenced in a study of blood T cell repertoires in COVID-19. TCRdb keeps only in-frame clones here, not all; method: immunoSEQ multiplex PCR. The sample includes 150,000 to 200,000 clones, 82% seen only once; the top ten take 18%. The specimen sequenced was PBMCs or T cells enriched from blood (not recorded which). The receptors shown here come from a man in his 60s who had recovered from COVID-19.

This chain links TRBV18 with TRBJ2-7; 9 bases match TRBD1. The V segment lost 2 bases and the J segment 6 bases; nucleotides outside the gene matches: 2. This CDR3 spans 13 amino acids. CDR1 is KGHSH and CDR2 is LQKENI in the germline V gene. This CDR3 reads CASSPSDRGEQYF. The CDR3 DNA reads as TGTGCCAGCTCACCATCGGACAGGGGCGAGCAGTACTTC. The variable domain in full, completed from reference TRBV18 and TRBJ2-7, reads NAGVMQNPRHLVRRRGQEARLRCSPMKGHSHVYWYRQLPEEGLKFMVYLQKENIIDESGMPKERFSAEFPKEGPSILRIQQVVRGDSAAYFCASSPSDRGEQYFGPGTRLTVT.

The chain has TRBV9 and TRBJ2-3; D is ambiguous. V lost 3 bases and J lost 6, with 8 bases in between. This CDR3 is built from 12 residues. Germline CDR1 reads SGDLS; CDR2 reads YYNGEE. The CDR3 here is CASSGNGDTQYF. The DNA for the CDR3 is TGTGCCAGCAGCGGCAACGGGGATACGCAGTATTTT.

The rearrangement uses TRBV28 and TRBJ2-5; D remains ambiguous. Per germline, CDR1 MDHEN and CDR2 SYDVKM. V was trimmed by 7 bases and J by 5 bases, leaving 20 bases between them. The CDR3 is made up of 15 amino acids. The CDR3 nucleotides read TGTGCCAGCACCACATCCCAGGTTCCAGTGGAGACCCAGTACTTC. Protein: CASTTSQVPVETQYF.

The chain uses TRBV3-1 (or the pseudogene TRBV3-2) and TRBJ2-1; 7 bases are a match to TRBD2. Germline V gives CDR1 LGHDT, CDR2 YNNKEL (reference sequence). V was clipped by 3 bases and J by 1 base; unmatched bases: 3. The CDR3 contains 15 residues. The CDR3 DNA sequence: TGTGCCAGCAGCCAGGGGAGGGTTTCCTACAATGAGCAGTTCTTC. It codes for CASSQGRVSYNEQFF.

The chain employs TRBV5-1 and TRBJ2-7; D is unresolved. CDR3 size: 15 residues. V lost 1 base, J lost 2 bases, and 13 bases lay in between. Germline V gene data show CDR1 as SGHRS and CDR2 as YFSETQ. In DNA, the CDR3 is TGCGCCAGCAGCTTGAACAGAGACGTTACCTACGAGCAGTACTTC. Residues: CASSLNRDVTYEQYF.

This chain uses TRBV28 with TRBJ2-3, with a tentative D call TRBD2 (5 bases). Germline loops: CDR1 MDHEN, CDR2 SYDVKM. The V and J ends lost 5 bases and 2 bases respectively, with 14 bases between them. The CDR3 loop spans 15 amino acids. The CDR3 protein is CASSDRDTSTDTQYF. CDR3 DNA sequence: TGTGCCAGCAGTGACCGGGATACTTCCACAGATACGCAGTATTTT.

This chain uses TRBV7-2 with TRBJ2-3, with a possible D match to TRBD2 (6 bases). From germline, CDR1 is SGHTA and CDR2 FQGNSA. The V end was cut by 4 bases, the J end by 4 bases, with 9 bases between. This CDR3 comprises 13 residues. CDR3 sequence (DNA): TGTGCCAGCAGCTCGGAGGGCCCAGATACGCAGTATTTT. Its translation: CASSSEGPDTQYF.

This chain uses TRBV5-4 with TRBJ2-3; 9 bases align to TRBD1. Germline values: CDR1 SGHNT, CDR2 YYREEE (reference sequence). The CDR3 covers 14 residues. With V trimmed by 4 bases and J by 7 bases, 7 bases remained unmatched. The CDR3 loop is CASSPEQGANTQYF. Written as DNA, the CDR3 is TGTGCCAGCAGCCCGGAACAGGGGGCAAATACGCAGTATTTT.

The V and J genes are TRBV6-5 and TRBJ1-5; D gene uncertain. The V and J ends lost 3 bases and 3 bases respectively, with 6 bases between them. The germline gives CDR1 MNHEY, CDR2 SVGAGI. CDR3 length: 13 residues. DNA for the CDR3: TGTGCCAGCAGTTATAGCCTCAATCAGCCCCAGCATTTT. This gives the protein CASSYSLNQPQHF.

The V and J genes are TRBV9 and TRBJ2-3; D may be TRBD2 (6 bases). V lost 3 bases and J 0 bases, leaving 20 bases between the germline ends. There are 18 residues in the CDR3. Germline V gives CDR1 SGDLS, CDR2 YYNGEE. This chain's CDR3 is CASSGGDLRYTSTDTQYF. CDR3 nucleotide sequence: TGTGCCAGCAGCGGGGGGGACTTACGGTATACTAGCACAGATACGCAGTATTTT.

This clone occurred a few times. The V call is TRBV3-1 (or the pseudogene TRBV3-2), the J call TRBJ1-3; D is ambiguous. Between the trimmed V and J ends, which lost 5 bases and 2 bases, there was a span of 10 bases. Looked up from germline, CDR1 is LGHDT and CDR2 is YNNKEL (reference sequence). The CDR3 length is 14 residues. Written as DNA, the CDR3 is TGTGCCAGCAGCACTCTTGGGCCTGGAAACACCATATATTTT. It specifies CASSTLGPGNTIYF.

The gene calls are TRBV10-1 and TRBJ2-7; 9 bases fit TRBD2. Germline-derived CDR1 and CDR2 are WNHNN and SYGVQD (reference sequence). The trim removed 6 bases at V and 12 bases at J, leaving 3 bases unmatched. CDR3 size: 10 residues. CDR3 in DNA: TGCGCCAGCAGAGGGACTAGCTCGTACTTC. Translated: CASRGTSSYF.

V is TRBV29-1 and J is TRBJ1-2; 8 nucleotides line up with TRBD1. The germline V gene has CDR1 SQVTM and CDR2 ANQGSEA. V dropped 5 bases and J dropped 8; count of bases not matched to a gene: 10. The CDR3 has 13 residues. CDR3 sequence: CSVSEQGARGYTF. The DNA for the CDR3 is TGCAGCGTTAGCGAGCAGGGGGCTCGCGGCTACACCTTC.

This chain links TRBV28 with TRBJ2-7; 8 nucleotides agree with TRBD1. The germline CDR1 and CDR2 sequences are MDHEN and SYDVKM. CDR3 length: 15 amino acids. V shed 2 bases, J shed 3 bases, and the junction held 6 bases outside the gene matches. This chain's CDR3 is CASSLRTGIFYEQYF. CDR3 bases: TGTGCCAGCAGTTTAAGGACAGGGATTTTCTACGAGCAGTACTTC.

The chain uses TRBV5-4 and TRBJ1-1; D is uncertain. Trimming shortened V by 0 bases and J by 6 bases, and 15 bases separated the two germline ends. The CDR3 is 15 amino acids. Germline CDR1 reads SGHNT; CDR2 reads YYREEE (reference sequence). In nucleotides, the CDR3 is TGTGCCAGCAGCTTGGAAGACCGTTCGCGGCCTGAAGCTTTCTTT. Translation: CASSLEDRSRPEAFF.

The chain recombines TRBV7-2 with TRBJ2-2; weak D call: TRBD2 (5 bases). V lost 5 bases, J lost 10 bases, and 17 bases lay in between. Germline loops: CDR1 SGHTA, CDR2 FQGNSA. This CDR3 has 14 amino acids. CDR3: CASSPQSGRVELFF. CDR3 coding DNA: TGTGCCAGCAGCCCCCAGAGCGGACGGGTGGAGCTGTTTTTT.

The chain has TRBV6-1 and TRBJ2-1, with D perhaps TRBD1 (5 bases). Germline values: CDR1 MNHNS, CDR2 SASEGT. V shed 2 bases and J shed 4 bases, with 12 bases lying between them. The CDR3 loop spans 15 amino acids. CDR3 sequence reads: CASSEIWGPYNEQFF. CDR3 nucleotide sequence: TGTGCCAGCAGTGAAATCTGGGGCCCTTACAATGAGCAGTTCTTC.

This clone has just a few counts. The gene calls are TRBV3-1 (or the pseudogene TRBV3-2) and TRBJ1-1, with D possibly being TRBD1 (6 bases). V gave up 4 bases and J gave up 1 base, with 13 bases separating them. Per germline, CDR1 LGHDT and CDR2 YNNKEL (reference sequence). CDR3 length: 15 residues. The CDR3 sequence is CASSPPGGANTEAFF. CDR3 bases: TGTGCCAGCAGCCCTCCGGGGGGGGCGAACACTGAAGCTTTCTTT.

There are a few counts of this clone. This chain uses TRBV29-1 with TRBJ1-4; tentatively, D is TRBD1 (5 bases). The CDR3 is made up of 14 amino acids. CDR1 is SQVTM and CDR2 is ANQGSEA in the germline V gene. Deletions cut 4 bases from V and 7 bases from J, with 16 bases between. In DNA form, the CDR3 reads TGCAGCGTTGGGGACCTCCCGGGGGGTGAAAAACTGTTTTTT. It codes for CSVGDLPGGEKLFF.

The CDR3 coding sequence is TGTGCCAGCAGCTTTTTAGGGGATGGCACCTATAATTCACCCCTCCACTTT. It yields the protein CASSFLGDGTYNSPLHF. J is TRBJ1-6 and V is TRBV7-9, with a weak D call TRBD1 (5 bases). The CDR3 has 17 residues. V was cut by 3 bases and J by 2 bases, with 14 bases left in between. Germline CDR1 is SEHNR and CDR2 is FQNEAQ (reference sequence).

This clone was counted between two and nine times. The rearrangement joins TRBV4-1 to TRBJ1-4, with TRBD1 matching 9 bases. CDR1 and CDR2 from the germline V gene are MGHRA and YSYEKL. This CDR3 contains 15 residues. The junction had 7 bases not matched to a gene; V was cut back by 3 bases and J by 8 bases. CDR3 nucleotides: TGCGCCAGCAGCCAGCCGGGACAGGGAAGAGAAAAACTGTTTTTT. Amino acid sequence: CASSQPGQGREKLFF.

The chain links TRBV5-1 to TRBJ2-5; 7 bases are shared with TRBD2. J gave up 5 bases and V 2 bases, and 12 bases lay outside the gene matches. The CDR3 runs 16 residues. Germline loops: CDR1 SGHRS, CDR2 YFSETQ. Written as DNA, the CDR3 is TGCGCCAGCAGCTTCTCGCTTGCGGCGGGAGTGGAGACCCAGTACTTC. Translating it yields CASSFSLAAGVETQYF.

The gene calls are TRBV11-2 and TRBJ1-5; D possibly corresponds to TRBD1 (5 bases). This CDR3 region has 14 residues. CDR1 and CDR2 (germline): SGHAT, FQNNGV. The V end was cut by 2 bases, the J end by 6 bases, with 11 bases between. CDR3 amino acids: CASSLSGGGQPQHF. CDR3 bases: TGTGCCAGCAGCTTATCTGGGGGGGGTCAGCCCCAGCATTTT.

V is TRBV5-8 and J is TRBJ2-2, with D unresolved. The V end was cut by 1 base, the J end by 2 bases, with 12 bases between. This CDR3 spans 16 amino acids. Germline loops: CDR1 SGHTS, CDR2 YDEGEE. The CDR3 bases are TGTGCCAGCAGCTTGTCGATTTTGCTAAACACCGGGGAGCTGTTTTTT. Its protein is CASSLSILLNTGELFF.

The V and J genes are TRBV3-1 (or the pseudogene TRBV3-2) and TRBJ1-2; TRBD1 is a possible D gene (6 bases). Germline values: CDR1 LGHDT, CDR2 YNNKEL (reference sequence). The V end was cut by 7 bases, the J end by 2 bases, with 14 bases between. The CDR3 length is 14 residues. The CDR3 reads CASTQRGGNYGYTF. CDR3 sequence (DNA): TGTGCCAGCACCCAGAGGGGGGGGAACTATGGCTACACCTTC.

The CDR3: CASSLASFQGARVQPQHF. The DNA of the CDR3 is TGTGCCAGCAGCTTAGCTAGCTTCCAGGGGGCCCGGGTACAGCCCCAGCATTTT. The chain is built from TRBV7-8 and TRBJ1-5, with 8 bases fitting TRBD1. The CDR3 length is 18 residues. Trimming at V came to 0 bases and at J to 7 bases, leaving 14 bases not matched to a gene. Germline CDR1 and CDR2: SGHVS and FQNEAQ.

In this sample, this clone turned up a few times. The CDR3 sequence: CASSWDSSYNEQFF. The CDR3 DNA is TGTGCCAGCAGCTGGGACAGCTCCTACAATGAGCAGTTCTTC. The J gene is TRBJ2-1, the V gene TRBV6-5, with 7 nucleotides matching TRBD1. CDR1 and CDR2 (germline): MNHEY, SVGAGI. The CDR3 consists of 14 residues. Trimming cost V 6 bases and J 0 bases; bases outside gene matches: 2.

This sequence joins TRBV10-3 and TRBJ1-2; a possible D gene is TRBD1 (6 bases). Germline V gene sequence: CDR1 ENHRY, CDR2 SYGVKD. CDR3 length: 14 residues. V was cut by 6 bases and J by 2 bases, with 13 bases left in between. CDR3 DNA sequence: TGTGCCATCAGCCCATTACAGGGAAACTATGGCTACACCTTC. Encoded protein: CAISPLQGNYGYTF.

V and J are TRBV6-2 or TRBV6-3 and TRBJ1-1; the D gene is possibly TRBD1 (5 bases). The CDR3 length is 14 residues. The germline gives CDR1 MNHEY, CDR2 SVGEGT. V was cut by 6 bases and J by 6 bases, with 17 bases left in between. The DNA of the CDR3 is TGTGCCAGCAGCCAGGTTGCCAGGGATTCTGAAGCTTTCTTT. The encoded protein is CASSQVARDSEAFF.